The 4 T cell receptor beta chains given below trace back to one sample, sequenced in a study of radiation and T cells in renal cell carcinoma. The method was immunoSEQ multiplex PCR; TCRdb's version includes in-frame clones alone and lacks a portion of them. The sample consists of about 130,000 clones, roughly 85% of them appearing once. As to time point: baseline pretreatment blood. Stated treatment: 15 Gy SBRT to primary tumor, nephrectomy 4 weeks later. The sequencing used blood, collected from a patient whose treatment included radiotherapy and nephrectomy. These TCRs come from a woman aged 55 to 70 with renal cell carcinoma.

CDR3 DNA sequence: TGTGCCAGCAGTGCCCCCCCAGGGGCCTACGAGCAGTACTTC. This codes for CASSAPPGAYEQYF. The rearrangement joins TRBV28 to TRBJ2-7; possibly TRBD1 for D (6 bases). The CDR3 extends over 14 amino acids. CDR1 is MDHEN, CDR2 SYDVKM, per germline. Trimming removed 5 bases at V and 2 bases at J, with 13 bases between.

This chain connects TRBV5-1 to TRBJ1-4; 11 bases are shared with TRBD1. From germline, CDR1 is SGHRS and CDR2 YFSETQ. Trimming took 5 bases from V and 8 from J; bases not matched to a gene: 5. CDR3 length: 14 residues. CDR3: CASSRGTGGEKLFF. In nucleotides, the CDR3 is TGCGCCAGCAGTAGGGGGACAGGGGGAGAAAAACTGTTTTTT.

The CDR3 nucleotides read TGTGCCACCAGCAGAGCAGGGAATGATCAGCCCCAGCATTTT. Translation: CATSRAGNDQPQHF. The chain links TRBV15 to TRBJ1-5, with a weak D call TRBD1 (5 bases). Trimming removed 1 base at V and 5 bases at J, with 9 bases between. In germline, CDR1 is LNHNV, CDR2 YYDKDF (reference sequence). CDR3 length equals 14 residues.

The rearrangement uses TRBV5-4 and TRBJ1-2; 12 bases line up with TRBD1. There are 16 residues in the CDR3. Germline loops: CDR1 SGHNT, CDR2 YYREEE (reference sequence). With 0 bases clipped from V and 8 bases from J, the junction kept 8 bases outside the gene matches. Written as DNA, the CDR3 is TGTGCCAGCAGCTTGGCCATGGGACAGGGGGCTGAAGGCTACACCTTC. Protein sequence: CASSLAMGQGAEGYTF.